Given below is one T cell receptor (beta chain) in context. The sample comes from a study of blood T cell repertoires in COVID-19. Some clones are missing from TCRdb's copy, which holds only in-frame ones; the method was immunoSEQ multiplex PCR. The data contain a few hundred thousand clones, around four fifths of them seen just once; the ten biggest clones take up roughly 10%. The specimen sequenced was peripheral blood. The TCR sequence derives from a woman older than 75 with COVID-19, enrolled during active disease.

The CDR3 nucleotides are TGTGCCAGCAGAGCGGGGGGCCAAGGGGAGACCCAGTACTTC. It specifies CASRAGGQGETQYF. The chain employs TRBV6-6 and TRBJ2-5; the match to TRBD2 covers 9 bases. V lost 6 bases to trimming and J lost 5 bases; unmatched junction nucleotides: 7. The CDR3 length is 14 residues. Looked up from germline, CDR1 is MNHNY and CDR2 is SVGAGI (reference sequence).